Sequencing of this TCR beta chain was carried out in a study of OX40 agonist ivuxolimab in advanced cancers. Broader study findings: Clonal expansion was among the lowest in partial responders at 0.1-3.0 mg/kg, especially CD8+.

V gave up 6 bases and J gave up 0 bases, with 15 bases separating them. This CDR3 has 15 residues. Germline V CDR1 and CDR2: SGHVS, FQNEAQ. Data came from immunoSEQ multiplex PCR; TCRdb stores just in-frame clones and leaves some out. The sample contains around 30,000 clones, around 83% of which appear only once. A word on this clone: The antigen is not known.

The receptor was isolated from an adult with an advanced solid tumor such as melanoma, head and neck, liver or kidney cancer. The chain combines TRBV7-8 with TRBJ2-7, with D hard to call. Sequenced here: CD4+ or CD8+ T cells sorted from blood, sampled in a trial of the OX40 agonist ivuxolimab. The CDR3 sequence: CASSSLPGSSYEQYF. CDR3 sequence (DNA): TGTGCCAGCAGTTCTCTGCCAGGCAGCTCCTACGAGCAGTACTTC.